Presented here are 4 T cell receptor beta chains from one specimen sequenced in a study of blood T cell repertoires in COVID-19. Clones were read by immunoSEQ multiplex PCR, and TCRdb kept only the in-frame ones, dropping some. The sample consists of roughly 570,000 clones, less than 90% of them appearing once. Sequencing input: peripheral blood. The receptor set was obtained from a woman between 45 and 60 years old with COVID-19, enrolled during active disease.

DNA of the CDR3: TGTGCCAGCAGCGTAGACAGCGGACGGTACAATGAGCAGTTCTTC. It encodes CASSVDSGRYNEQFF. V usage is TRBV9 and J usage is TRBJ2-1, with D maybe TRBD2 (5 bases). The ends were cut back, 0 bases at V and 4 bases at J, with 11 bases in the middle. CDR3 size: 15 residues. CDR1 SGDLS and CDR2 YYNGEE come from the germline V gene.

This clone was picked up one time. The identical CDR3 is also encoded by other nucleotide sequences in the sample. V gene TRBV6-5 combines with J gene TRBJ2-7, with TRBD2 as a possible D gene (6 bases). V dropped 5 bases and J dropped 3 bases, with 11 bases sitting between them. Germline CDR1 reads MNHEY; CDR2 reads SVGAGI. This CDR3 contains 13 residues. The CDR3 is CASSPPGDYEQYF. CDR3 nucleotides: TGTGCCAGCAGTCCCCCGGGGGACTACGAGCAGTACTTC.

This chain links TRBV13 with TRBJ2-1; TRBD2 agrees at 9 bases. CDR1 PRHDT and CDR2 FYEKMQ come from the germline V gene (reference sequence). The CDR3 totals 16 residues. J gave up 7 bases and V 5 bases, and 12 bases lay outside the gene matches. This CDR3 reads CASSATRGGAANEQFF. The CDR3 nucleotides are TGTGCCAGCAGCGCCACGCGCGGGGGGGCGGCAAATGAGCAGTTCTTC.

The chain recombines TRBV6-2 or TRBV6-3 with TRBJ2-1; D is perhaps TRBD1 (6 bases). V was cut by 4 bases and J by 6 bases, with 22 bases left in between. The CDR3 extends over 17 amino acids. Germline CDR1 MNHEY, CDR2 SVGEGT. The CDR3 DNA sequence: TGTGCCAGCAGTTTATACCCCAAACAGGGTCGAGGCAATGAGCAGTTCTTC. Residues: CASSLYPKQGRGNEQFF.